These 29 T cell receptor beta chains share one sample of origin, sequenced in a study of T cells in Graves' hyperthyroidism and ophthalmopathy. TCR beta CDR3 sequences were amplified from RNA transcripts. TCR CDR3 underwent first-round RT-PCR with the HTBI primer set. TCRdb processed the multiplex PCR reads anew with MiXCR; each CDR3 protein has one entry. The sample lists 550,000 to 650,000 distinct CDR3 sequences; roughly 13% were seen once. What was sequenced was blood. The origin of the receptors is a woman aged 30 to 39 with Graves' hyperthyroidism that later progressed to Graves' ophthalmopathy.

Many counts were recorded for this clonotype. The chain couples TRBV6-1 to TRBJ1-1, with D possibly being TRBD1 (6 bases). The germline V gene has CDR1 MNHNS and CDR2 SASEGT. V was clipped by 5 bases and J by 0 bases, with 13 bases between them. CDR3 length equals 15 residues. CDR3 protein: CASSSQGPMNTEAFF. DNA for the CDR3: TGTGCCAGCAGTTCACAGGGACCGATGAACACTGAAGCTTTCTTT.

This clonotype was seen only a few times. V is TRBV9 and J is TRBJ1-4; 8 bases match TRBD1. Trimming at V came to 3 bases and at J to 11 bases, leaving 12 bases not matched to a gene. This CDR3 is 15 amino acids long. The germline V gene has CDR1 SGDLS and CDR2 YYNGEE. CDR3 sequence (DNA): TGTGCCAGCAGCGGGCGAGACAGGGGCGTCGACAAACTGTTTTTT. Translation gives CASSGRDRGVDKLFF.

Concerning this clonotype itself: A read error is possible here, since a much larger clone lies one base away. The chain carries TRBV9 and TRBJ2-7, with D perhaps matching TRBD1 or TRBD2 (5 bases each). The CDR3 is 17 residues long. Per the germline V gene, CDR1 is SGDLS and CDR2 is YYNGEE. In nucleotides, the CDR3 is TGTGCCAGCAGCCACGGCTCGATGGGGGACGGAACCTACGGGCAGTACTTC. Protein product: CASSHGSMGDGTYGQYF.

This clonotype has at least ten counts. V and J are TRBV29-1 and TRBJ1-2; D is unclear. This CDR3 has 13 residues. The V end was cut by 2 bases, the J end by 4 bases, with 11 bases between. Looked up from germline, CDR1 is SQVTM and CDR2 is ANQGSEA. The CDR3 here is CSVELRGVYGYTF. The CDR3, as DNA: TGCAGCGTTGAACTTCGAGGAGTCTATGGCTACACCTTC.

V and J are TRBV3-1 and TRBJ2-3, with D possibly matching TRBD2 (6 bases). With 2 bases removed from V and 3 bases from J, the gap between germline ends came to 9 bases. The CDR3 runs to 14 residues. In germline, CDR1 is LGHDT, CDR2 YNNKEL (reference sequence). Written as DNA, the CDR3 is TGTGCCAGCAGCCAACGCGGGGCAACAGATACGCAGTATTTT. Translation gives CASSQRGATDTQYF.

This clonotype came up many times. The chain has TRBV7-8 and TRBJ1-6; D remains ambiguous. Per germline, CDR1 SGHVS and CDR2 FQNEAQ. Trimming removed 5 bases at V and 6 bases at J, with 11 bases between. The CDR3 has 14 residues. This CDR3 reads CASSITFPNSPLHF. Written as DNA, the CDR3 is TGTGCCAGCAGCATCACTTTTCCTAATTCACCCCTCCACTTT.

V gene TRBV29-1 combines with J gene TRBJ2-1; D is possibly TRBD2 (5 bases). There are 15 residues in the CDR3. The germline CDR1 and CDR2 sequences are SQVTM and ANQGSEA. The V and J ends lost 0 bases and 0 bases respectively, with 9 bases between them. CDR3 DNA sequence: TGCAGCGTTGAAGATGCCCGGGGCTCCTACAATGAGCAGTTCTTC. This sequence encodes CSVEDARGSYNEQFF.

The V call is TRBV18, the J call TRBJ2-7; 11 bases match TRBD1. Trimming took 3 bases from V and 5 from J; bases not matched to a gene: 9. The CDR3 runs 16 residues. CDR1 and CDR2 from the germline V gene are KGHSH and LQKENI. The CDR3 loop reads CASSPRGTGGVNEQYF. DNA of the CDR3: TGTGCCAGCTCACCTCGCGGGACAGGGGGTGTGAACGAGCAGTACTTC.

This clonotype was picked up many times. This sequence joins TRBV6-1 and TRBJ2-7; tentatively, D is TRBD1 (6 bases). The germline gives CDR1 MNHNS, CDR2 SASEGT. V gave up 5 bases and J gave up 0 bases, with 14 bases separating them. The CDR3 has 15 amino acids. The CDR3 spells CASSSDRQSSYEQYF. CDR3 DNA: TGTGCCAGCAGTAGCGACAGGCAGAGCTCCTACGAGCAGTACTTC.

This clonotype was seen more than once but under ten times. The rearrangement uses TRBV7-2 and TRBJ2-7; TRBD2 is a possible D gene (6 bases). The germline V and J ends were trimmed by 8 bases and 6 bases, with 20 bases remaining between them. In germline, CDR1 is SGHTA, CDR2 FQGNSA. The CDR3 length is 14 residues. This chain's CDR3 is CASGGTPQPGEQYF. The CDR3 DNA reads TGTGCCAGCGGTGGGACTCCCCAACCGGGCGAGCAGTACTTC.

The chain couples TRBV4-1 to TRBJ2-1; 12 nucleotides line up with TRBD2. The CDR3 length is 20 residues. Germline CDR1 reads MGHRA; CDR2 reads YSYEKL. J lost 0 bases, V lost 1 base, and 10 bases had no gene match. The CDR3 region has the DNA TGCGCCAGCAGCCAAGGTCTGACCGGGACTAGCGGGCGCTCCTACAATGAGCAGTTCTTC. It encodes CASSQGLTGTSGRSYNEQFF.

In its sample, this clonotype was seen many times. CDR3 nucleotide sequence: TGTGCCAGCAGTTTTCAGGACAGTTCCTATGGCTACACCTTC. This sequence encodes CASSFQDSSYGYTF. The V call is TRBV28, the J call TRBJ1-2; D is possibly TRBD1 (6 bases). The CDR3 is 14 amino acids. V was shortened by 3 bases and J by 4 bases, with 12 bases between the two germline ends. Germline CDR1 is MDHEN and CDR2 is SYDVKM.

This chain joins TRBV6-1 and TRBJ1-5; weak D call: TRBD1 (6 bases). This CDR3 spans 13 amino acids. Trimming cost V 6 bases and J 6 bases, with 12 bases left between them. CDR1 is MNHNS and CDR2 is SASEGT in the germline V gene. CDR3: CASSGGPIQPQHF. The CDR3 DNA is TGTGCCAGCAGCGGGGGGCCCATTCAGCCCCAGCATTTT.

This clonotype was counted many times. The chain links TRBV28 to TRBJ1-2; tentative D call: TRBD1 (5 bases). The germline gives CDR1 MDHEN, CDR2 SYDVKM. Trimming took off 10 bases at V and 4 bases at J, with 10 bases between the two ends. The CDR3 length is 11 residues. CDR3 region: CATFGGYGYTF. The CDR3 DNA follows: TGTGCCACCTTCGGGGGCTATGGCTACACCTTC.

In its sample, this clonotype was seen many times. The CDR3 DNA is TGCAGTGCTAGCGGGAGGAAGGATGAGCAGTTCTTC. Amino acids: CSASGRKDEQFF. The chain couples TRBV20-1 to TRBJ2-1; the match to TRBD2 covers 7 bases. Germline loops: CDR1 DFQATT, CDR2 SNEGSKA (reference sequence). With V trimmed by 3 bases and J by 8 bases, 4 bases remained unmatched. CDR3 length: 12 amino acids.

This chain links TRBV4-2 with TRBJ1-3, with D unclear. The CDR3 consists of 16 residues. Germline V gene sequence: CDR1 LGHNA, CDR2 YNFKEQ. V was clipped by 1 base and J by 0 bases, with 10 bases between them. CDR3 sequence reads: CASSQGAAYSGNTIYF. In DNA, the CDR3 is TGTGCCAGCAGCCAAGGGGCGGCATACTCTGGAAACACCATATATTTT.

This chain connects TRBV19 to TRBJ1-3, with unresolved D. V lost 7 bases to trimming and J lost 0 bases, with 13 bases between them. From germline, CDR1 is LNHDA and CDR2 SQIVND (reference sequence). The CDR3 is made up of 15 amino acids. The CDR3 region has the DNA TGTGCCAGTAACTTTCTCGAGAGCTCTGGAAACACCATATATTTT. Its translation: CASNFLESSGNTIYF.

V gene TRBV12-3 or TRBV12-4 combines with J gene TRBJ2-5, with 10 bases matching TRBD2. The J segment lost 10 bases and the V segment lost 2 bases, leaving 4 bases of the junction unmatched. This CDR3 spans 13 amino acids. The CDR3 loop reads CASSLSGREIQYF. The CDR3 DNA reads TGTGCCAGCAGTTTAAGCGGGAGGGAAATCCAGTACTTC.

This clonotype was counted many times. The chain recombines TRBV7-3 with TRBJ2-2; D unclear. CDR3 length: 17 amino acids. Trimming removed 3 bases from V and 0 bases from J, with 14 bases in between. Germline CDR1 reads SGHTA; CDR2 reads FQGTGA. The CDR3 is CASSFPKGPSNTGELFF. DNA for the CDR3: TGTGCCAGCAGCTTCCCCAAGGGCCCCTCGAACACCGGGGAGCTGTTTTTT. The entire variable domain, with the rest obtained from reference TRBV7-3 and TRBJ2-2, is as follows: GAGVSQTPSNKVTEKGKYVELRCDPISGHTALYWYRQSLGQGPEFLIYFQGTGAADDSGLPNDRFFAVRPEGSVSTLKIQRTERGDSAVYLCASSFPKGPSNTGELFFGEGSRLTVL.

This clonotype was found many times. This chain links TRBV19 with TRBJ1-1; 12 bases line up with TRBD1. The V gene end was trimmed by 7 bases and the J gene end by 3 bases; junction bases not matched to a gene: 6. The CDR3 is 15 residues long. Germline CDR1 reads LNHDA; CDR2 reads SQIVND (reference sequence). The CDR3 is CASTRDRGRDTEAFF. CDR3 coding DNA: TGTGCCAGTACCCGGGACAGGGGGCGGGACACTGAAGCTTTCTTT. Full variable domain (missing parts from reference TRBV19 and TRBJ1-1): DGGITQSPKYLFRKEGQNVTLSCEQNLNHDAMYWYRQDPGQGLRLIYYSQIVNDFQKGDIAEGYSVSREKKESFPLTVTSAQKNPTAFYLCASTRDRGRDTEAFFGQGTRLTVV.

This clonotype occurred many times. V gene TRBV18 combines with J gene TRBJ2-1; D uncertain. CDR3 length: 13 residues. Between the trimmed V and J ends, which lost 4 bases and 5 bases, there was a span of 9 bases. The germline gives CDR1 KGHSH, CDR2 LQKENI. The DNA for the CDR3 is TGTGCCAGCTCACAGGGTAGTGACAATGAGCAGTTCTTC. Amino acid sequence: CASSQGSDNEQFF.

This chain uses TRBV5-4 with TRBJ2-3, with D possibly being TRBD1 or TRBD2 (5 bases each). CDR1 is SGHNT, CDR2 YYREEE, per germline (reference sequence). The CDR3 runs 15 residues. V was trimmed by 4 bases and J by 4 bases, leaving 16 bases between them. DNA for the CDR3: TGTGCCAGCAGCCAAGGGACGGCCGCACCAGATACGCAGTATTTT. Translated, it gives CASSQGTAAPDTQYF.

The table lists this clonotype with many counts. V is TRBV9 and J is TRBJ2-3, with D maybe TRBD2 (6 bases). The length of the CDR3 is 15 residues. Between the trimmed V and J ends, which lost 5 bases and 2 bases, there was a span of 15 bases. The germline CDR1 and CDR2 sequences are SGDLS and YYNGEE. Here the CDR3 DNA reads TGTGCCAGCAGTGAACTCCGGGACTCCACAGATACGCAGTATTTT. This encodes CASSELRDSTDTQYF.

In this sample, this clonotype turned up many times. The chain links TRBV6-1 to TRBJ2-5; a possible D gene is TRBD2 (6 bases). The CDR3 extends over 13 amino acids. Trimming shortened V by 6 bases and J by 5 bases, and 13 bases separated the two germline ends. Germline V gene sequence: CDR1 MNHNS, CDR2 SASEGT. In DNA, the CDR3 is TGTGCCAGCAGCCAGGACGGAGGGGAGACCCAGTACTTC. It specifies CASSQDGGETQYF.

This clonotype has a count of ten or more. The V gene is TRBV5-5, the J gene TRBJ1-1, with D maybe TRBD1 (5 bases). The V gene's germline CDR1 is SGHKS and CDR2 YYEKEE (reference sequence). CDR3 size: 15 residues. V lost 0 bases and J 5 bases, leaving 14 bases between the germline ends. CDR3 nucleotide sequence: TGTGCCAGCAGCTTGGCCCCGTCGGGGGGGACTGAAGCTTTCTTT. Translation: CASSLAPSGGTEAFF.

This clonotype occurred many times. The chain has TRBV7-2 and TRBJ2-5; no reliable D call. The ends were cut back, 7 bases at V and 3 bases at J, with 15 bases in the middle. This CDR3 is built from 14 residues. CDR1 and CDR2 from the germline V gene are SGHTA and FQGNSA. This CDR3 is CASTRYTTEETQYF. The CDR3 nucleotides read TGTGCCAGCACCCGGTACACGACTGAAGAGACCCAGTACTTC. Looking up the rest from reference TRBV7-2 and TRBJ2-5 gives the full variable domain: GAGVSQSPSNKVTEKGKDVELRCDPISGHTALYWYRQSLGQGLEFLIYFQGNSAPDKSGLPSDRFSAERTGGSVSTLTIQRTQQEDSAVYLCASTRYTTEETQYFGPGTRLLVL.

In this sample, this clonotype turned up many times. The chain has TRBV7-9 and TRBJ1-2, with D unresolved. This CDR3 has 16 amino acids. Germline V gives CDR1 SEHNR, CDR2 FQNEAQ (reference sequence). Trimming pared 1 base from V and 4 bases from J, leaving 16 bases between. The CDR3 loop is CASSLVMPARGYGYTF. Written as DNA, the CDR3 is TGTGCCAGCAGCTTAGTAATGCCTGCTCGGGGCTATGGCTACACCTTC.

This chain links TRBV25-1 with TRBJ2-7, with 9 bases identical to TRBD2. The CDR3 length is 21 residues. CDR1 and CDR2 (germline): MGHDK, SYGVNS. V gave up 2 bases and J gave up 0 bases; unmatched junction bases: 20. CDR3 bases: TGTGCCAGCAGTGAAATCGGCTCGGCTAGCGGGACAGACAGGAGCTCCTACGAGCAGTACTTC. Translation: CASSEIGSASGTDRSSYEQYF.

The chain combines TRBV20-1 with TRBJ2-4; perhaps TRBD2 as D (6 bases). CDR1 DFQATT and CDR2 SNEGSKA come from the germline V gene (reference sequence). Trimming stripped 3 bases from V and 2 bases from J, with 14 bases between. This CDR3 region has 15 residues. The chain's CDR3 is CSAREGLGSKNIQYF. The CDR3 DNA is TGCAGTGCTAGGGAGGGTTTGGGGTCCAAAAACATTCAGTACTTC.